The next 32 T cell receptor beta chains were all read from a single sample in a study of cytomegalovirus exposure and HLA in healthy donors (TCRdb year 2017). The method behind the library was the immunoSEQ multiplex PCR assay. For the multiplex PCR, a mixture combining 60 forward primers for TCR Vbeta segments and 13 reverse primers for TCR Jbeta segments was used. Drawn from immuneACCESS, this table holds only the in-frame rearrangements with V and J called that TCRdb kept. Clones are partly lost; checked studies trace under half to an unresolved V gene and leave the rest unexplained. This sample lists 120,000 or so clones; approximately 72% were detected once. Approximately 9.6% of the sample belongs to the ten largest clones. The sample taken for sequencing was PBMCs. The receptors come from a woman aged 50 to 65 in good health and CMV-seropositive.

The chain employs TRBV4-1 and TRBJ1-5; no clear D gene. From germline, CDR1 is MGHRA and CDR2 YSYEKL. The CDR3 spans 14 residues. The germline V and J ends were trimmed by 0 bases and 7 bases, with 10 bases remaining between them. Here the CDR3 DNA reads TGCGCCAGCAGCCAAGAGGCGTGGGCACAGCCCCAGCATTTT. Its translation is CASSQEAWAQPQHF.

The chain employs TRBV7-2 and TRBJ1-2; D is unclear. This CDR3 is 12 amino acids long. V lost 5 bases and J lost 8, with 12 bases in between. CDR1 and CDR2 from the germline V gene are SGHTA and FQGNSA. The CDR3: CASSLGSAGYTF. The DNA for the CDR3 is TGTGCCAGCAGCCTAGGAAGCGCCGGCTACACCTTC. Variable domain in full (rest from reference TRBV7-2 and TRBJ1-2): GAGVSQSPSNKVTEKGKDVELRCDPISGHTALYWYRQSLGQGLEFLIYFQGNSAPDKSGLPSDRFSAERTGGSVSTLTIQRTQQEDSAVYLCASSLGSAGYTFGSGTRLTVV.

The chain links TRBV10-3 to TRBJ2-7, with D possibly TRBD2 on 6 matching bases. Trimming stripped 10 bases from V and 5 bases from J, with 18 bases between. The CDR3 extends over 13 amino acids. The V gene's germline CDR1 is ENHRY and CDR2 SYGVKD. The CDR3 nucleotides are TGTGCCACCAGCTTCGGGGGTCGCGACGAGCAGTACTTC. This gives the protein CATSFGGRDEQYF.

The V call is TRBV29-1, the J call TRBJ2-1, with D tentatively TRBD1 (6 bases). Trimming pared 8 bases from V and 4 bases from J, leaving 15 bases between. Germline V lookup: CDR1 SQVTM, CDR2 ANQGSEA. The CDR3 is 13 residues long. DNA of the CDR3: TGCAGCTTACAGCTAAGGGGGTACAATGAGCAGTTCTTC. Protein sequence: CSLQLRGYNEQFF.

V is TRBV18 and J is TRBJ2-3; D remains unclear. Trimming took 2 bases from V and 2 from J, leaving 8 bases between them. The germline V gene encodes CDR1 KGHSH and CDR2 LQKENI. The CDR3 extends over 14 amino acids. CDR3 sequence (DNA): TGTGCCAGCTCACCAGTAGTAGTCACAGATACGCAGTATTTT. It encodes CASSPVVVTDTQYF.

This sequence joins TRBV7-6 and TRBJ2-7; D is unclear. The germline gives CDR1 SGHVS, CDR2 FNYEAQ. The CDR3 contains 17 residues. V lost 5 bases to trimming and J lost 3 bases, with 23 bases between them. CDR3 loop: CASSRARLFRVSYEQYF. CDR3 in DNA: TGTGCCAGCAGCCGAGCGCGATTGTTCAGAGTCAGCTACGAGCAGTACTTC.

The V gene is TRBV4-3, the J gene TRBJ2-1, with 7 bases matching TRBD2. CDR1 and CDR2 from the germline V gene are LGHNA and YSLEER. With V trimmed by 1 base and J by 0 bases, 6 bases remained unmatched. The length of the CDR3 is 17 residues. The CDR3 sequence: CASSQGAGRGSYNEQFF. The CDR3 nucleotides are TGCGCCAGCAGCCAAGGAGCGGGACGAGGCTCCTACAATGAGCAGTTCTTC.

V gene TRBV5-1 combines with J gene TRBJ2-1; the D gene is possibly TRBD2 (6 bases). Per germline, CDR1 SGHRS and CDR2 YFSETQ. The V and J ends lost 3 bases and 8 bases respectively, with 12 bases between them. This CDR3 region has 13 residues. This chain's CDR3 is CASSSVGSHEQFF. The CDR3 DNA is TGCGCCAGCAGCTCCGTCGGGAGTCATGAGCAGTTCTTC.

This clone was detected once. V gene TRBV5-1 combines with J gene TRBJ2-3; 8 bases align to TRBD2. This CDR3 is built from 14 residues. Germline V gives CDR1 SGHRS, CDR2 YFSETQ. The ends lost 5 bases at V and 3 bases at J; junction bases unmatched: 5. CDR3 DNA: TGCGCCAGCAGAAGGAGCGGGGGAACAGATACGCAGTATTTT. This codes for CASRRSGGTDTQYF.

The chain couples TRBV4-1 to TRBJ2-5, with D possibly TRBD2 on 5 matching bases. This CDR3 region has 14 residues. Trimming left V 0 bases short and J 9 bases short, with 14 bases between. The germline V gene has CDR1 MGHRA and CDR2 YSYEKL. Here the CDR3 reads CASSQDRGVGAQYF. In nucleotides, the CDR3 is TGCGCCAGCAGCCAAGATCGGGGAGTCGGGGCCCAGTACTTC.

In its sample, this clone was seen once. The J gene is TRBJ2-7, the V gene TRBV11-2, with 11 bases that match TRBD2. The V gene end was trimmed by 1 base and the J gene end by 1 base; junction bases not matched to a gene: 0. This CDR3 is 15 amino acids long. Germline CDR1 and CDR2: SGHAT and FQNNGV. Here the CDR3 DNA reads TGTGCCAGCAGCTTAGGACTAGCGGGATCCTACGAGCAGTACTTC. Translating gives CASSLGLAGSYEQYF. The full variable domain, in which reference TRBV11-2 and TRBJ2-7 provide the parts outside the CDR3, is EAGVAQSPRYKIIEKRQSVAFWCNPISGHATLYWYQQILGQGPKLLIQFQNNGVVDDSQLPKDRFSAERLKGVDSTLKIQPAKLEDSAVYLCASSLGLAGSYEQYFGPGTRLTVT.

This chain connects TRBV9 to TRBJ2-1; D not resolved. The CDR3 extends over 14 amino acids. Per the germline V gene, CDR1 is SGDLS and CDR2 is YYNGEE. Trimming took 1 base from V and 4 from J, leaving 9 bases between them. The DNA for the CDR3 is TGTGCCAGCAGCGTAATGGCCAATTACAATGAGCAGTTCTTC. It codes for CASSVMANYNEQFF.

The V gene is TRBV15, the J gene TRBJ2-3, with 12 bases that match TRBD2. Germline V gene lookup returns CDR1 LNHNV and CDR2 YYDKDF (reference sequence). The trim removed 0 bases at V and 3 bases at J, leaving 10 bases unmatched. The CDR3 spans 19 residues. The CDR3 DNA follows: TGTGCCACCAGCAGAGATATAACTAGCGGGAGGTACGGTACAGATACGCAGTATTTT. Its translation: CATSRDITSGRYGTDTQYF.

The chain links TRBV6-5 to TRBJ1-2; D is unclear. Trimming left V 7 bases short and J 2 bases short, with 14 bases between. The germline V gene encodes CDR1 MNHEY and CDR2 SVGAGI. This CDR3 is built from 14 residues. CDR3 nucleotide sequence: TGTGCCAGCACCTCGACTCCTCTAAACTATGGCTACACCTTC. It encodes CASTSTPLNYGYTF.

This chain uses TRBV2 with TRBJ1-1, with D unclear. Per the germline V gene, CDR1 is SNHLY and CDR2 is FYNNEI. The CDR3 runs to 13 residues. Trimming cost V 6 bases and J 0 bases, with 8 bases left between them. The DNA for the CDR3 is TGTGCCAGCAGCGGGGATGTGAACACTGAAGCTTTCTTT. Translating gives CASSGDVNTEAFF.

The chain uses TRBV5-1 and TRBJ2-5; D may be TRBD1 (6 bases). The V and J ends lost 4 bases and 5 bases respectively, with 27 bases between them. The CDR3 length is 18 residues. Germline V gene lookup returns CDR1 SGHRS and CDR2 YFSETQ. CDR3: CASSQQPPGVLVRETQYF. Here the CDR3 DNA reads TGCGCCAGCAGCCAGCAACCCCCAGGGGTCCTTGTACGGGAGACCCAGTACTTC.

This chain connects TRBV7-3 to TRBJ1-1; D is perhaps TRBD1 (6 bases). Trimming took off 1 base at V and 5 bases at J, with 8 bases between the two ends. Germline V gene sequence: CDR1 SGHTA, CDR2 FQGTGA. CDR3 length: 13 residues. The CDR3 nucleotides are TGTGCCAGCAGCTTAATGGGGACAACTGAAGCTTTCTTT. This sequence encodes CASSLMGTTEAFF. Filled out from reference TRBV7-3 and TRBJ1-1, the complete variable domain reads GAGVSQTPSNKVTEKGKYVELRCDPISGHTALYWYRQSLGQGPEFLIYFQGTGAADDSGLPNDRFFAVRPEGSVSTLKIQRTERGDSAVYLCASSLMGTTEAFFGQGTRLTVV.

V usage is TRBV11-3 and J usage is TRBJ2-5, with D perhaps matching TRBD2 (5 bases). CDR1 is SGHNT, CDR2 YENEEA, per germline. This CDR3 spans 14 amino acids. The ends were cut back, 1 base at V and 7 bases at J, with 13 bases in the middle. CDR3: CASSLAGGGGTQYF. In nucleotides, the CDR3 is TGTGCCAGCAGCTTAGCTGGCGGAGGTGGGACCCAGTACTTC.

The chain joins TRBV7-2 to TRBJ1-6; 11 nucleotides agree with TRBD1. V was clipped by 1 base and J by 17 bases; unmatched bases: 10. Per the germline V gene, CDR1 is SGHTA and CDR2 is FQGNSA. The CDR3 is made up of 15 amino acids. CDR3: CASSLGGQGAINVHF. Here the CDR3 DNA reads TGTGCCAGCAGCTTAGGTGGACAGGGGGCGATTAATGTCCACTTT.

The gene calls are TRBV7-2 and TRBJ2-7; maybe TRBD2 (7 bases). Germline loops: CDR1 SGHTA, CDR2 FQGNSA. Trimming took off 8 bases at V and 0 bases at J, with 14 bases between the two ends. CDR3 length equals 14 residues. The CDR3 sequence is CASGGGGYSYEQYF. Written as DNA, the CDR3 is TGTGCCAGCGGAGGGGGGGGGTACTCCTACGAGCAGTACTTC. The full variable domain, rest sourced from reference TRBV7-2 and TRBJ2-7, is GAGVSQSPSNKVTEKGKDVELRCDPISGHTALYWYRQSLGQGLEFLIYFQGNSAPDKSGLPSDRFSAERTGGSVSTLTIQRTQQEDSAVYLCASGGGGYSYEQYFGPGTRLTVT.

The chain links TRBV30 to TRBJ2-5, with D possibly being TRBD1 (5 bases). Trimming removed 3 bases from V and 3 bases from J, with 8 bases in between. Germline V gene sequence: CDR1 GTSNPN, CDR2 SVGIG (reference sequence). This CDR3 spans 12 amino acids. The CDR3 region has the DNA TGTGCCTGGAGGGCAGGGAAAGAGACCCAGTACTTC. Translation gives CAWRAGKETQYF.

This chain joins TRBV20-1 and TRBJ1-1; D is uncertain. Germline CDR1 and CDR2: DFQATT and SNEGSKA (reference sequence). The CDR3 length is 11 residues. V shed 3 bases and J shed 6 bases, with 8 bases lying between them. The CDR3 DNA reads TGCAGTGCTAGGATGGGCGCTGAAGCTTTCTTT. It encodes CSARMGAEAFF.

This chain uses TRBV7-9 with TRBJ2-3; 8 bases fit TRBD1. The germline CDR1 and CDR2 sequences are SEHNR and FQNEAQ (reference sequence). J was trimmed by 3 bases and V by 4 bases; bases with no gene match: 15. The CDR3 length is 18 residues. The CDR3 coding sequence is TGTGCCAGCAGCTCCCGCCCTATTGGACAGGGCAAGACAGATACGCAGTATTTT. Its protein is CASSSRPIGQGKTDTQYF.

This chain joins TRBV6-5 and TRBJ1-2; the D gene is possibly TRBD1 (6 bases). Germline CDR1 and CDR2: MNHEY and SVGAGI. The CDR3 consists of 13 residues. Deletions cut 7 bases from V and 7 bases from J, with 16 bases between. CDR3 bases: TGTGCCAGCACTACAGGGCCAAAAGGTGGCTACACCTTC. Translating it yields CASTTGPKGGYTF.

This clone was counted a few times. The genes are TRBV30 and TRBJ1-2, with unresolved D. The CDR3 has 13 residues. The V gene's germline CDR1 is GTSNPN and CDR2 SVGIG (reference sequence). Trimming left V 3 bases short and J 0 bases short, with 8 bases between. CDR3 DNA: TGTGCCTGGAGGCCGGGGTCTAACTATGGCTACACCTTC. It translates to CAWRPGSNYGYTF.

This clone has just one count. CDR3: CASSLAPGYGYTF. The CDR3, as DNA: TGTGCCAGCAGCTTAGCGCCGGGCTATGGCTACACCTTC. The chain carries TRBV7-2 and TRBJ1-2, with D uncertain. Looked up from germline, CDR1 is SGHTA and CDR2 is FQGNSA. The CDR3 is 13 amino acids. The V end lost 0 bases, the J end lost 4 bases, and 6 bases lay between the germline ends.

The gene calls are TRBV15 and TRBJ2-5; 12 bases are shared with TRBD2. With V trimmed by 3 bases and J by 5 bases, 10 bases remained unmatched. The CDR3 covers 17 residues. The germline V gene has CDR1 LNHNV and CDR2 YYDKDF (reference sequence). CDR3 sequence reads: CATSRAPSGGAEETQYF. DNA for the CDR3: TGTGCCACCAGCAGGGCTCCTAGCGGGGGGGCCGAGGAGACCCAGTACTTC. Combining the CDR3 with reference TRBV15 and TRBJ2-5 gives the whole variable domain DAMVIQNPRYQVTQFGKPVTLSCSQTLNHNVMYWYQQKSSQAPKLLFHYYDKDFNNEADTPDNFQSRRPNTSFCFLDIRSPGLGDTAMYLCATSRAPSGGAEETQYFGPGTRLLVL.

V is TRBV27 and J is TRBJ2-7; 10 bases are a match to TRBD1. In germline, CDR1 is MNHEY, CDR2 SMNVEV (reference sequence). V gave up 0 bases and J gave up 3 bases; unmatched junction bases: 5. The CDR3 is made up of 16 amino acids. The CDR3 sequence: CASSLSAGQGNYEQYF. Here the CDR3 DNA reads TGTGCCAGCAGTTTATCTGCGGGACAGGGGAACTACGAGCAGTACTTC.

This clone appeared a few times. The chain links TRBV20-1 to TRBJ1-1, with a possible D match to TRBD1 (5 bases). Per germline, CDR1 DFQATT and CDR2 SNEGSKA (reference sequence). The CDR3 is 10 amino acids. The V end was cut by 4 bases, the J end by 8 bases, with 8 bases between. For the CDR3, the DNA is TGCAGTGCTAAAGGGGCGGAAGCTTTCTTT. Translation gives CSAKGAEAFF.

The chain is built from TRBV5-8 and TRBJ1-4; no clear D. Germline V CDR1 and CDR2: SGHTS, YDEGEE. This CDR3 contains 15 residues. V lost 0 bases and J 0 bases, leaving 6 bases between the germline ends. CDR3: CASSLGRATNEKLFF. For the CDR3, the DNA is TGTGCCAGCAGCTTGGGGAGGGCAACTAATGAAAAACTGTTTTTT.

This clone was seen only once. V is TRBV4-2 and J is TRBJ2-1, with 11 nucleotides matching TRBD2. The CDR3 spans 18 residues. The trim removed 0 bases at V and 2 bases at J, leaving 6 bases unmatched. Germline V gene lookup returns CDR1 LGHNA and CDR2 YNFKEQ. The CDR3 DNA follows: TGTGCCAGCAGCCAAGATAGGAGTAGCGGGAGGGCCTACAATGAGCAGTTCTTC. The encoded protein is CASSQDRSSGRAYNEQFF.

For this clone: Sequence at one end of the junction differs from germline and may be a read error. V gene TRBV7-9 combines with J gene TRBJ2-7; TRBD2 matches at 14 bases. The CDR3 runs to 15 residues. CDR1 and CDR2 from the germline V gene are SEHNR and FQNEAQ (reference sequence). DNA of the CDR3: TGTTCCAGCAGCTGGACTAGCGGGGGGTACTACGAGCAGTACTTC. Amino acid sequence: CSSSWTSGGYYEQYF.